The 21 T cell receptor beta chains below were found in one sample sequenced in a study of breast tumors, draining lymph nodes, adjacent tissues. Breast cancer patients provided tissue from their axillary draining lymph nodes. MiXCR, applied by TCRdb to the multiplex PCR reads, yields one record per CDR3 protein. In the table there are some 200,000 distinct CDR3 sequences, around 29% of which are singletons. Sequencing was performed on axillary lymph node tissue. Every receptor here comes from a female donor with breast cancer. Some clones in this sample may be carry-over from other donors' samples.

In this sample, this clonotype turned up many times. The chain has TRBV19 and TRBJ2-1, with 11 bases fitting TRBD2. This CDR3 region has 15 residues. V lost 4 bases and J lost 4; bases outside the gene matches: 3. The V gene's germline CDR1 is LNHDA and CDR2 SQIVND (reference sequence). CDR3 sequence: CASSKGLAAYNEQFF. Written as DNA, the CDR3 is TGTGCCAGTAGTAAGGGACTAGCGGCGTACAATGAGCAGTTCTTC.

There are many counts of this clonotype. This chain links TRBV28 with TRBJ1-2; 9 bases align to TRBD1. The germline gives CDR1 MDHEN, CDR2 SYDVKM. J lost 7 bases, V lost 5 bases, and 5 bases had no gene match. This CDR3 has 13 amino acids. CDR3 loop: CASSIDRGGGYTF. CDR3 sequence (DNA): TGTGCCAGCAGTATCGACAGGGGGGGTGGCTACACCTTC.

Ten or more counts support this clonotype. This sequence joins TRBV4-1 and TRBJ2-3; 10 bases agree with TRBD1. Germline loops: CDR1 MGHRA, CDR2 YSYEKL. V shed 1 base and J 6 bases; nucleotides not matched to a gene: 10. The CDR3 consists of 17 residues. CDR3 loop: CASSQAGQGLTVDTQYF. Written as DNA, the CDR3 is TGCGCCAGCAGCCAAGCGGGACAGGGGCTGACTGTGGATACGCAGTATTTT.

This clonotype has at least ten counts. This chain uses TRBV20-1 with TRBJ2-3; 10 nucleotides line up with TRBD2. This CDR3 contains 15 residues. Germline V CDR1 and CDR2: DFQATT, SNEGSKA (reference sequence). Trimming took 0 bases from V and 5 from J; bases not matched to a gene: 5. This CDR3 reads CSARDPGLARDTQYF. The DNA for the CDR3 is TGCAGTGCTAGAGATCCGGGACTAGCGAGAGATACGCAGTATTTT.

V usage is TRBV11-2 and J usage is TRBJ2-5; possibly TRBD1 for D (6 bases). CDR3 length equals 14 residues. Germline V CDR1 and CDR2: SGHAT, FQNNGV. V shed 5 bases and J shed 5 bases, with 15 bases lying between them. The CDR3 here is CASSPLAGAETQYF. CDR3 DNA: TGTGCCAGCAGCCCCCTGGCAGGGGCTGAGACCCAGTACTTC.

This clonotype came up once. It is likely a read error, because the conserved phenylalanine at the end of the CDR3 is missing. The limits of the CDR3 on the DNA are not certain, so only TCRdb's listed CDR3 is given. The chain uses TRBV2 and TRBJ2-5; the table assigns TRBD2, which was not confirmed against the DNA. CDR1 SNHLY and CDR2 FYNNEI come from the germline V gene. Counting both end residues, the CDR3 totals 8 amino acids. CDR3 residues: CASRSLAG.

This clonotype was seen at least ten times. V gene TRBV30 combines with J gene TRBJ1-6; 7 bases are shared with TRBD1. Germline V lookup: CDR1 GTSNPN, CDR2 SVGIG (reference sequence). The V gene end was trimmed by 7 bases and the J gene end by 0 bases; junction bases not matched to a gene: 6. The CDR3 totals 15 residues. The CDR3 loop reads CASGGQSSYNSPLHF. The CDR3 region has the DNA TGTGCCTCTGGGGGACAGAGCTCCTATAATTCACCCCTCCACTTT.

The CDR3 DNA follows: TGTGCCAGCAGTGGAGGGTCTGGGGCCAACGTCCTGACTTTC. It translates to CASSGGSGANVLTF. The chain recombines TRBV2 with TRBJ2-6; D possibly corresponds to TRBD2 (5 bases). V lost 4 bases and J 1 base, leaving 5 bases between the germline ends. CDR3 length: 14 residues. From germline, CDR1 is SNHLY and CDR2 FYNNEI.

This clonotype was seen at least ten times. The chain couples TRBV5-4 to TRBJ2-3; 11 bases match TRBD2. J gave up 0 bases and V 4 bases, and 7 bases lay outside the gene matches. The CDR3 has 17 residues. The germline CDR1 and CDR2 sequences are SGHNT and YYREEE (reference sequence). The CDR3 DNA sequence: TGTGCCAGCAGCGTCGTACTAGCGGGGGCTAGCACAGATACGCAGTATTTT. The encoded protein is CASSVVLAGASTDTQYF.

A word on this clonotype: This CDR3 fails to terminate in the conserved phenylalanine or tryptophan, so it likely reflects a read error. V is TRBV7-2 and J is TRBJ2-7; 7 positions agree with TRBD2. Germline V gene lookup returns CDR1 SGHTA and CDR2 FQGNSA. J gave up 5 bases and V 5 bases, and 9 bases lay outside the gene matches. This CDR3 is 14 amino acids long. The DNA of the CDR3 is TGTGCCAGCAGCCAGACTAGCATGGGGGACGAGCAGTACCAC. Protein sequence: CASSQTSMGDEQYH.

This CDR3 is CSARKGTGDTIYF. The CDR3 region has the DNA TGCAGTGCCCGTAAGGGGACAGGGGACACCATATATTTT. V usage is TRBV20-1 and J usage is TRBJ1-3; 10 nucleotides align to TRBD1. Germline V gene data show CDR1 as DFQATT and CDR2 as SNEGSKA (reference sequence). Trimming cost V 6 bases and J 8 bases; bases outside gene matches: 7. The length of the CDR3 is 13 residues.

In regard to this clonotype: A much larger clonotype is one base distant, so this may be a read error. This chain connects TRBV4-1 to TRBJ2-5; 7 nucleotides agree with TRBD1. Germline V lookup: CDR1 MGHRA, CDR2 YSYEKL. Losses at the gene ends were 11 bases for V and 0 bases for J; bases not matched to a gene: 12. This CDR3 has 15 residues. CDR3 sequence: CAGTPSGQYQETQYF. The CDR3 nucleotides read TGCGCCGGCACCCCCTCGGGACAGTACCAAGAGACCCAGTACTTC.

This clonotype was counted at least ten times. The rearrangement uses TRBV5-1 and TRBJ2-3; 7 bases match TRBD2. This CDR3 has 14 residues. Germline V gene sequence: CDR1 SGHRS, CDR2 YFSETQ. Trimming took 5 bases from V and 0 from J; bases not matched to a gene: 3. CDR3 protein: CASREGGSTDTQYF. DNA for the CDR3: TGCGCCAGCAGGGAGGGAGGGAGCACAGATACGCAGTATTTT. Using reference TRBV5-1 and TRBJ2-3 for the parts outside the CDR3, the full variable domain is KAGVTQTPRYLIKTRGQQVTLSCSPISGHRSVSWYQQTPGQGLQFLFEYFSETQRNKGNFPGRFSGRQFSNSRSEMNVSTLELGDSALYLCASREGGSTDTQYFGPGTRLTVL.

The table lists this clonotype with many counts. The chain joins TRBV19 to TRBJ1-3; D call uncertain. Germline-derived CDR1 and CDR2 are LNHDA and SQIVND (reference sequence). CDR3 length: 13 residues. V was trimmed by 5 bases and J by 4 bases, leaving 9 bases between them. The CDR3 sequence is CASSSGLGNTIYF. The CDR3, as DNA: TGTGCCAGTAGTTCGGGTCTCGGAAACACCATATATTTT.

The sample holds many counts of this clonotype. The chain recombines TRBV6-5 with TRBJ2-3; TRBD2 agrees at 10 bases. Germline V gene lookup returns CDR1 MNHEY and CDR2 SVGAGI. This CDR3 region has 18 residues. Trimming removed 2 bases from V and 5 bases from J; junction bases left unmatched: 13. The chain's CDR3 is CASSYTLNPSGRLDTQYF. The CDR3 DNA follows: TGTGCCAGCAGTTACACCTTAAATCCTAGCGGGAGACTAGATACGCAGTATTTT.

Worth noting for this clonotype: At one end, the junction sequence differs from germline, possibly due to a read error. The rearrangement uses TRBV5-6 and TRBJ1-2; 9 positions agree with TRBD1. The germline V gene encodes CDR1 SGHDT and CDR2 YYEEEE. The CDR3 is made up of 15 amino acids. The CDR3 loop reads CTSSLGQGANYGYTF. CDR3 DNA: TGTACCAGCAGCTTGGGACAGGGCGCTAACTATGGCTACACCTTC. The entire variable domain, with the rest obtained from reference TRBV5-6 and TRBJ1-2, is as follows: DAGVTQSPTHLIKTRGQQVTLRCSPKSGHDTVSWYQQALGQGPQFIFQYYEEEERQRGNFPDRFSGHQFPNYSSELNVNALLLGDSALYLCTSSLGQGANYGYTFGSGTRLTVV.

This chain connects TRBV7-8 to TRBJ2-1; 12 positions agree with TRBD2. The CDR3 is 16 residues long. Unmatched junction bases numbered 5, after V lost 1 base and J lost 7 bases. Germline-derived CDR1 and CDR2 are SGHVS and FQNEAQ. CDR3 residues: CASSLGSSGRGNEQFF. The CDR3 region has the DNA TGTGCCAGCAGCTTAGGCTCTAGCGGGAGGGGGAATGAGCAGTTCTTC.

Many counts were recorded for this clonotype. J is TRBJ2-3 and V is TRBV5-1, with D tentatively TRBD2 (6 bases). The V end was cut by 3 bases, the J end by 0 bases, with 8 bases between. This CDR3 is built from 14 residues. Germline-derived CDR1 and CDR2 are SGHRS and YFSETQ. The CDR3 DNA follows: TGCGCCAGCAGCTACGGGGGTAGCACAGATACGCAGTATTTT. It specifies CASSYGGSTDTQYF.

This clonotype was seen only a few times. This chain uses TRBV5-8 with TRBJ2-7, with 7 bases lining up with TRBD1. The CDR3 contains 15 residues. CDR1 SGHTS and CDR2 YDEGEE come from the germline V gene. V lost 4 bases and J lost 1; bases outside the gene matches: 8. The CDR3, as DNA: TGTGCCAGCAGCCCCGGACAGGCCCCTTCCTACGAGCAGTACTTC. Translating gives CASSPGQAPSYEQYF.

This clonotype was counted a few times. V gene TRBV6-2 or TRBV6-3 combines with J gene TRBJ2-1, with TRBD2 matching over 10 bases. This CDR3 spans 15 amino acids. Germline V gene lookup returns CDR1 MNHEY and CDR2 SVGEGT. Trimming removed 6 bases from V and 5 bases from J; junction bases left unmatched: 7. The CDR3 loop is CASRKAGGNHNEQFF. CDR3 DNA sequence: TGTGCCAGCAGAAAAGCGGGAGGGAACCACAATGAGCAGTTCTTC.

In the case of this clonotype: It may be a read error: a sequence one base away is much more abundant. J is TRBJ1-2 and V is TRBV6-1, with a weak D call TRBD1 (6 bases). The CDR3 totals 13 residues. V was cut by 6 bases and J by 2 bases, with 10 bases left in between. From germline, CDR1 is MNHNS and CDR2 SASEGT. The CDR3 loop is CASRLTGNYGYTF. The DNA of the CDR3 is TGTGCCAGCAGACTCACAGGGAACTATGGCTACACCTTC.